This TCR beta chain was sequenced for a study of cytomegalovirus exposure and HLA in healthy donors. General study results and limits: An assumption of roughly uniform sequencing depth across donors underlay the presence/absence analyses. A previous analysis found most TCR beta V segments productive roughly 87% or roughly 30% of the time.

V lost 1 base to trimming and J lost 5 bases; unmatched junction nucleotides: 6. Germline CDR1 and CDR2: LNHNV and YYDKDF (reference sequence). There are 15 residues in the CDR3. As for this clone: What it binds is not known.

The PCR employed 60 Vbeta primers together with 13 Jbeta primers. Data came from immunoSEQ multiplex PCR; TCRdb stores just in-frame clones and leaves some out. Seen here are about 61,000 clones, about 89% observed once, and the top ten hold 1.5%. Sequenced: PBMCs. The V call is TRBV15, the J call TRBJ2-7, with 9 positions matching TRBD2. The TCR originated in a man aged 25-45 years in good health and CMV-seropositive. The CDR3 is CATSRAEVAGDEQYF. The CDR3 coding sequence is TGTGCCACCAGCAGAGCTGAGGTAGCGGGAGACGAGCAGTACTTC.